The present entry profiles one T cell receptor beta chain with its context. One junction end does not reproduce the germline sequence, and a read error may be involved. Germline CDR1 reads MNHNS; CDR2 reads SASEGT. This CDR3 is built from 15 residues. The patients had localized lung adenocarcinoma, a non-small cell subtype. This sample stems from a study of CD4 and CD8 cells across lung adenocarcinoma regions. TCRdb recomputed calls from the PCR reads with MiXCR, one row per CDR3 protein. The table records around 20,000 distinct CDR3 sequences, about 50% of them present only once. The TCR sequence derives from a male donor with lung adenocarcinoma. The CD4 and CD8 labels of this study may be unreliable. Material for sequencing was CD8+ T cells from the margin of a lung tumor. The chain combines TRBV6-1 with TRBJ2-3; D might be TRBD1 or TRBD2, each matching 5 bases. The CDR3 DNA is TGTGCCAGCGGCCCGGGGCTTAGCTTCTCAGATACGCAGTATTTC. It translates to CASGPGLSFSDTQYF.